This TCR beta chain was obtained from a study of early T cells in non-severe SARS-CoV-2 infection. Study context: With bulk RNA from unsorted whole blood as input, sequencing yielded unpaired chains.

The library protocol tagged individual cDNA molecules with unique molecular identifiers. TCRdb independently ran MiXCR on the 5' RACE reads; one entry per CDR3 protein. The table shows about 70,000 distinct CDR3 sequences, with less than 5.5% occurring only once. Notes on this clonotype: Its target is unknown.

Germline V gene sequence: CDR1 MGHRA, CDR2 YSYEKL. This CDR3 has 14 amino acids. Trimming shortened V by 0 bases and J by 6 bases, and 12 bases separated the two germline ends. Findings of the study overall: Database matching using VDJdb favored anti-spike CD8 responses, with private and CD4 specificities left missing.

The genes are TRBV4-1 and TRBJ2-7; D gene ambiguous. The specimen comprised whole blood, sampled at baseline. This clonotype was obtained from an adult who was a healthcare worker with PCR-confirmed SARS-CoV-2 infection or an uninfected control (not recorded which). CDR3 nucleotides: TGCGCCAGCAGCCAAGATATTGGGCCACGCGAGCAGTACTTC. This gives the protein CASSQDIGPREQYF.